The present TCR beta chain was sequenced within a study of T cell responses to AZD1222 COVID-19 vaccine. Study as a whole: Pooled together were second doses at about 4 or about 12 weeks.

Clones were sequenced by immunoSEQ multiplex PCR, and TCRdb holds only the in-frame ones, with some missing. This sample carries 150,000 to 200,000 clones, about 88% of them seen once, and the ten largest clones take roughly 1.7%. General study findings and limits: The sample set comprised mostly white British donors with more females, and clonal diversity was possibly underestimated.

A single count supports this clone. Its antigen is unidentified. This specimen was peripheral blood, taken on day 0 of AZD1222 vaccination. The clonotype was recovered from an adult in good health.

The CDR3 here is CASSPRGEAKNIQYF. The DNA of the CDR3 is TGTGCCAGCAGCCCACGAGGAGAAGCCAAAAACATTCAGTACTTC. The gene calls are TRBV7-8 and TRBJ2-4; D not certain. There are 15 residues in the CDR3. Trimming shortened V by 5 bases and J by 0 bases, and 11 bases separated the two germline ends. Germline lookup yields CDR1 SGHVS and CDR2 FQNEAQ.